Below, 16 T cell receptor beta chains from the same sample are listed, as sequenced in a study of a mutant IDH1 vaccine in newly diagnosed glioma. Specified time point: week 35, safety follow-up. Vaccine doses each comprised 300 ug of mutant IDH1 20-mer peptide, with topical imiquimod. Antigens for these TCRs are unknown. Generated by immunoSEQ multiplex PCR, the TCRdb table keeps only in-frame clones and is missing some. In the table there are roughly 26,000 clones, 70% to 90% of which are singletons. The specimen was PBMCs, collected from a glioma patient whose treatment included an IDH1 peptide vaccine. The receptors shown here come from a man aged 30-40 years with glioma.

This clone turned up a few times. The chain carries TRBV9 and TRBJ1-2, with TRBD1 identical over 9 bases. The CDR3 is 17 amino acids. The ends lost 3 bases at V and 4 bases at J; junction bases unmatched: 13. In germline, CDR1 is SGDLS, CDR2 YYNGEE. DNA of the CDR3: TGTGCCAGCAGCGCCATTACCGGGACAGGGCGTCTCTATGGCTACACCTTC. Protein sequence: CASSAITGTGRLYGYTF.

The chain links TRBV19 to TRBJ1-2; maybe TRBD1 (6 bases). The CDR3 length is 12 residues. With 6 bases removed from V and 4 bases from J, the gap between germline ends came to 9 bases. Germline-derived CDR1 and CDR2 are LNHDA and SQIVND (reference sequence). The CDR3 DNA is TGTGCCAGTAGCAGGGGTATCTATGGCTACACCTTC. Translation: CASSRGIYGYTF.

This chain links TRBV6-6 with TRBJ2-3; 9 nucleotides match TRBD1. The CDR3 is 15 amino acids. The germline gives CDR1 MNHNY, CDR2 SVGAGI (reference sequence). The junction had 6 bases not matched to a gene; V was cut back by 5 bases and J by 3 bases. As DNA, the CDR3 is TGTGCCAGCAGTGACCGGGACAGGGTGACAGATACGCAGTATTTT. Residues: CASSDRDRVTDTQYF.

The chain has TRBV2 and TRBJ2-4; 7 bases align to TRBD1. Germline CDR1 reads SNHLY; CDR2 reads FYNNEI. The CDR3 has 15 residues. With V trimmed by 6 bases and J by 5 bases, 10 bases remained unmatched. The CDR3 DNA sequence: TGTGCCAGCAGACTTGACAGGGTAGGCCAAAACATTCAGTACTTC. Translation: CASRLDRVGQNIQYF.

This chain joins TRBV5-1 and TRBJ2-3, with TRBD2 identical over 9 bases. Per the germline V gene, CDR1 is SGHRS and CDR2 is YFSETQ. V was pared by 2 bases and J by 3 bases, with 4 bases of the junction left unmatched. The CDR3 is 15 amino acids. CDR3 sequence (DNA): TGCGCCAGCAGCTTTGGCGGGAGGGGGACAGATACGCAGTATTTT. It specifies CASSFGGRGTDTQYF.

The J gene is TRBJ1-2, the V gene TRBV13, with 7 bases fitting TRBD1. The CDR3 is 15 residues long. With 8 bases clipped from V and 5 bases from J, the junction kept 14 bases outside the gene matches. Germline V gives CDR1 PRHDT, CDR2 FYEKMQ (reference sequence). CDR3 region: CASGLGGVPPYGYTF. CDR3 in DNA: TGTGCCAGCGGGCTAGGGGGCGTGCCTCCTTATGGCTACACCTTC.

This clone has only a few counts. The chain carries TRBV15 and TRBJ1-1; 7 bases align to TRBD1. Trimming cost V 4 bases and J 4 bases; bases outside gene matches: 9. Germline V gives CDR1 LNHNV, CDR2 YYDKDF (reference sequence). There are 15 residues in the CDR3. The CDR3 DNA sequence: TGTGCCACCAGCAAGGATAGGGGGCCGTTCACTGAAGCTTTCTTT. It yields the protein CATSKDRGPFTEAFF.

The V call is TRBV30, the J call TRBJ1-1; unclear D gene. CDR3 size: 13 residues. Germline V gene data show CDR1 as GTSNPN and CDR2 as SVGIG (reference sequence). With 0 bases removed from V and 9 bases from J, the gap between germline ends came to 14 bases. The DNA of the CDR3 is TGTGCCTGGAGTGTAAACCGAGAGGGCCAAGCTTTCTTT. Residues: CAWSVNREGQAFF. Together with reference TRBV30 and TRBJ1-1, the CDR3 gives the full variable domain: SQTIHQWPATLVQPVGSPLSLECTVEGTSNPNLYWYRQAAGRGLQLLFYSVGIGQISSEVPQNLSASRPQDRQFILSSKKLLLSDSGFYLCAWSVNREGQAFFGQGTRLTVV.

The chain employs TRBV19 and TRBJ1-5, with D perhaps TRBD1 (6 bases). The CDR3 runs to 15 residues. Germline values: CDR1 LNHDA, CDR2 SQIVND (reference sequence). V was cut by 6 bases and J by 0 bases, with 12 bases left in between. CDR3 in amino acids: CASSTGTFSNQPQHF. For the CDR3, the DNA is TGTGCCAGTAGCACCGGGACATTTAGCAATCAGCCCCAGCATTTT.

The gene calls are TRBV27 and TRBJ1-2; a weak D match, TRBD1 (6 bases). The V end was cut by 3 bases, the J end by 2 bases, with 10 bases between. The CDR3 covers 14 residues. Germline lookup yields CDR1 MNHEY and CDR2 SMNVEV (reference sequence). In nucleotides, the CDR3 is TGTGCCAGCAGTTTTTCAGACAGGAACTATGGCTACACCTTC. It specifies CASSFSDRNYGYTF.

The V gene is TRBV6-5, the J gene TRBJ2-3; tentatively, D is TRBD2 (5 bases). Trimming took 9 bases from V and 6 from J, leaving 10 bases between them. This CDR3 comprises 11 residues. From germline, CDR1 is MNHEY and CDR2 SVGAGI. The CDR3, as DNA: TGTGCCAGTTTACGGGGTGATACGCAGTATTTT. Translating gives CASLRGDTQYF.

J is TRBJ1-4 and V is TRBV6-6, with 9 bases fitting TRBD1. V lost 4 bases to trimming and J lost 7 bases; unmatched junction nucleotides: 7. Germline V gene data show CDR1 as MNHNY and CDR2 as SVGAGI (reference sequence). This CDR3 spans 15 amino acids. The CDR3 protein is CASSSTGTGLEKLFF. The CDR3 DNA reads as TGTGCCAGCAGTTCGACCGGGACAGGGCTTGAAAAACTGTTTTTT.

V usage is TRBV7-8 and J usage is TRBJ1-6; 7 bases fit TRBD1. After removal of 5 bases from V and 1 base from J, the junction contained 5 bases not matched to a gene. CDR1 SGHVS and CDR2 FQNEAQ come from the germline V gene. The CDR3 covers 16 residues. DNA of the CDR3: TGTGCCAGCAGCGCCGAGGGACAGTCCTATAATTCACCCCTCCACTTT. Its protein is CASSAEGQSYNSPLHF. The complete variable domain, with remaining parts taken from reference TRBV7-8 and TRBJ1-6, reads GAGVSQSPRYKVAKRGQDVALRCDPISGHVSLFWYQQALGQGPEFLTYFQNEAQLDKSGLPSDRFFAERPEGSVSTLKIQRTQQEDSAVYLCASSAEGQSYNSPLHFGNGTRLTVT.

The chain combines TRBV6-5 with TRBJ1-1, with unresolved D. Germline-derived CDR1 and CDR2 are MNHEY and SVGAGI. The V gene lost 0 bases and the J gene lost 5 bases, with 7 bases spanning the gap. The CDR3 is made up of 13 amino acids. CDR3 nucleotides: TGTGCCAGCAGTTACTCTGAAGGAACTGAAGCTTTCTTT. Its translation is CASSYSEGTEAFF.

This clone was picked up one time. The gene calls are TRBV6-1 and TRBJ2-6; D is unclear. The CDR3 extends over 14 amino acids. Germline-derived CDR1 and CDR2 are MNHNS and SASEGT. Deletions cut 3 bases from V and 0 bases from J, with 3 bases between. The CDR3 here is CASSDNSGANVLTF. Written as DNA, the CDR3 is TGTGCCAGCAGTGACAACTCTGGGGCCAACGTCCTGACTTTC.

The V call is TRBV29-1, the J call TRBJ2-2; 7 bases fit TRBD2. This CDR3 contains 15 residues. Germline values: CDR1 SQVTM, CDR2 ANQGSEA. The trim removed 0 bases at V and 6 bases at J, leaving 7 bases unmatched. The CDR3 sequence is CSVEDGRAGAGELFF. The CDR3 bases are TGCAGCGTTGAAGACGGCAGGGCGGGGGCCGGGGAGCTGTTTTTT.